This paragraph covers one T cell receptor beta chain sequence. The data were obtained in a study of OX40 agonist ivuxolimab in advanced cancers. Baseline was the first blood sampling point, followed by cycle 4 day 1 and cycle 7 day 1. Clones were sequenced by immunoSEQ multiplex PCR, and TCRdb holds only the in-frame ones, with some missing. The sample lists tens of thousands of clones, around 87% occurring once. CDR1 MDHEN and CDR2 SYDVKM come from the germline V gene. The CDR3 has 14 residues. The V and J ends lost 7 bases and 2 bases, in that order; junction bases with no gene match: 3. The chain employs TRBV28 and TRBJ2-1; 9 bases align to TRBD2. The TCR sequence derives from an adult with an advanced solid tumor such as melanoma, head and neck, liver or kidney cancer. This specimen consisted of CD4+ or CD8+ T cells sorted from blood, obtained in a trial of the OX40 agonist ivuxolimab. In nucleotides, the CDR3 is TGTGCCAGCACCCGCGGGAGGGCCTACAATGAGCAGTTCTTC. This translates into CASTRGRAYNEQFF.